The 17 T cell receptor beta chains below were found in one sample sequenced in a study of Tregs in tolerant kidney transplant recipients. Related graft donors supplied nonmyeloablative bone marrow transplants, and mixed chimerism was transient. Assay used: immunoSEQ multiplex PCR; TCRdb lists only in-frame clones, some missing. The sample's table shows 25,000 or so clones. Sequences were derived from CD4+ T cells from blood (PBMCs), sampled 6 months after the transplant. Receptors originate from a human patient who received a combined kidney and bone marrow transplant. Part of the T cell pool may stem from the graft donor.

On this clone: Read sequence stops 3 residues before the CDR3 end, and the germline J gene provides the missing end. The genes are TRBV13 and TRBJ2-6, with 7 bases fitting TRBD1. The CDR3 length is 17 residues. Germline lookup yields CDR1 PRHDT and CDR2 FYEKMQ (reference sequence). V shed 6 bases, J shed 0 bases, and the junction held 8 bases outside the gene matches. CDR3 DNA, as far as it was read: TGTGCCAGCAGAAGGGGACAGCGACTCTCTGGGGCCAACGTC. Protein sequence: CASRRGQRLSGANV. The complete CDR3 reads CASRRGQRLSGANVLTF.

In the case of this clone: The read gets to within 3 residues of the CDR3 end, and the germline J gene fills in the rest. The chain carries TRBV5-6 and TRBJ1-2, with 9 bases aligning to TRBD1. CDR1 is SGHDT and CDR2 is YYEEEE in the germline V gene. J gave up 4 bases and V 7 bases, and 8 bases lay outside the gene matches. The CDR3 has 14 residues. CDR3 bases read: TGTGCCAGCTGGACCGGGACAGGGACCTATGGC. Protein product: CASWTGTGTYG. The whole CDR3 region reads CASWTGTGTYGYTF.

In regard to this clone: Coverage ceases 3 residues before the CDR3 finishes, and the germline J gene fills in the end. V is TRBV6-2 or TRBV6-3 and J is TRBJ2-3; D unresolved. The V gene lost 3 bases and the J gene lost 1 base, with 5 bases spanning the gap. The CDR3 runs 13 residues. Germline CDR1 and CDR2: MNHEY and SVGEGT. CDR3 loop: CASSYLGTDTQYF. CDR3 bases read: TGTGCCAGCAGTTATTTAGGCACAGATACG.

Notes on this clone: The observed sequence ends 3 residues before the CDR3 terminus, with the missing tail filled in from the germline J gene. The rearrangement uses TRBV19 and TRBJ2-5; 8 bases map to TRBD1. V shed 4 bases and J 3 bases; nucleotides not matched to a gene: 10. Germline loops: CDR1 LNHDA, CDR2 SQIVND (reference sequence). The CDR3 loop spans 16 amino acids. CDR3 DNA, as far as it was read: TGTGCCAGTAGTACCCCAGGGGGCGGGTTTGAAGAGACC. It codes for CASSTPGGGFEET. The entire CDR3 sequence reads CASSTPGGGFEETQYF.

Comments on this clone: The read falls 3 residues short of the CDR3 end, and the missing part is taken from the germline J gene. This chain joins TRBV2 and TRBJ1-6; the D gene is possibly TRBD1 (5 bases). The CDR3 runs 15 residues. The V end was cut by 1 base, the J end by 10 bases, with 14 bases between. Germline V gene lookup returns CDR1 SNHLY and CDR2 FYNNEI. CDR3 bases read: TGTGCCAGCAGTGAAGTTTGGCCAGGGCGCTCACCC. This sequence encodes CASSEVWPGRSP. The full CDR3 sequence reads CASSEVWPGRSPLHF. Full variable domain (missing parts from reference TRBV2 and TRBJ1-6): EPEVTQTPSHQVTQMGQEVILRCVPISNHLYFYWYRQILGQKVEFLVSFYNNEISEKSEIFDDQFSVERPDGSNFTLKIRSTKLEDSAMYFCASSEVWPGRSPLHFGNGTRLTVT.

Of note for this clone: The read halts 3 residues ahead of the CDR3 end, with the missing end drawn from the germline J gene. The chain is built from TRBV20-1 and TRBJ1-4; D is unclear. This CDR3 has 12 amino acids. Germline-derived CDR1 and CDR2 are DFQATT and SNEGSKA (reference sequence). Deletions cut 2 bases from V and 5 bases from J, with 6 bases between. The CDR3 spells CSARQRNEKLFF. The sequenced part of the CDR3 DNA is TGCAGTGCTAGACAGAGAAATGAAAAA.

Concerning this clone: The CDR3 is cut off 3 residues early in the read; its end comes from the germline J gene. The chain recombines TRBV6-1 with TRBJ1-5, with a weak D call TRBD1 (5 bases). CDR1 and CDR2 (germline): MNHNS, SASEGT. With 2 bases removed from V and 4 bases from J, the gap between germline ends came to 18 bases. CDR3 size: 17 residues. CDR3 sequence reads: CASSEPNRSGGNQPQHF. The sequenced CDR3 bases are TGTGCCAGCAGTGAACCGAACCGGAGCGGGGGAAATCAGCCC.

A note on this clone: The read terminates 3 residues before the CDR3 end, so the remaining end is supplied by the germline J gene. The chain joins TRBV4-2 to TRBJ1-2; possibly TRBD1 for D (5 bases). Germline V CDR1 and CDR2: LGHNA, YNFKEQ. V lost 3 bases to trimming and J lost 7 bases, with 12 bases between them. CDR3 size: 13 residues. The CDR3 sequence is CASSQTQGGGYTF. Incomplete CDR3 DNA: TGTGCCAGCAGCCAGACCCAGGGCGGTGGC.

As concerns this clone: The read ends 3 residues before the CDR3 terminus; that terminus is restored from the germline J gene. The chain carries TRBV10-1 and TRBJ1-4; D ambiguous. Germline CDR1 and CDR2: WNHNN and SYGVQD (reference sequence). The V and J ends lost 7 bases and 4 bases respectively, with 13 bases between them. The CDR3 covers 14 residues. CDR3 residues: CASKHQAINEKLFF. CDR3 DNA, as far as it was read: TGCGCCAGCAAGCATCAGGCCATTAATGAAAAA.

On this clone itself: With the read ending 3 residues before the CDR3 end, the germline J gene is used to fill in that end. The chain has TRBV19 and TRBJ2-3, with 8 bases fitting TRBD2. The CDR3 has 16 residues. Germline V gives CDR1 LNHDA, CDR2 SQIVND (reference sequence). Unmatched junction bases numbered 12, after V lost 5 bases and J lost 5 bases. The covered CDR3 bases are TGTGCCAGTAGTGTACGACTAGCGAGGGCCGTAGATACG. Translation gives CASSVRLARAVDT. The whole CDR3 reads CASSVRLARAVDTQYF.

As for this clone: The read comes to an end 3 residues before the CDR3 does, leaving the germline J gene to fill in the end. This chain links TRBV10-3 with TRBJ1-3; D not certain. V was pared by 0 bases and J by 0 bases, with 18 bases between. The CDR3 extends over 19 amino acids. Germline CDR1 reads ENHRY; CDR2 reads SYGVKD. The CDR3 DNA, read in part, is TGTGCCATCAGTGAGTCGGCGCTGAGACTCCAGTACTCTGGAAACACC. It codes for CAISESALRLQYSGNT. The full-length CDR3 reads as CAISESALRLQYSGNTIYF.

In the case of this clone: The observed sequence ends 3 residues before the CDR3 terminus, with the missing tail filled in from the germline J gene. The rearrangement uses TRBV7-9 and TRBJ1-6; D not resolved. V was shortened by 5 bases and J by 6 bases, with 5 bases between the two germline ends. The CDR3 spans 12 residues. The germline V gene has CDR1 SEHNR and CDR2 FQNEAQ (reference sequence). CDR3 region: CASSLLNSPLHF. CDR3 bases read: TGTGCCAGCAGCCTACTTAATTCACCC. Full variable domain (rest looked up from reference TRBV7-9 and TRBJ1-6): DTGVSQNPRHKITKRGQNVTFRCDPISEHNRLYWYRQTLGQGPEFLTYFQNEAQLEKSRLLSDRFSAERPKGSFSTLEIQRTEQGDSAMYLCASSLLNSPLHFGNGTRLTVT.

CDR3 bases read: TGCAGTGCTAGACCGGGACAGGTTTACAATGAG. Amino acid sequence: CSARPGQVYNE. The entire CDR3 sequence reads CSARPGQVYNEQFF. The chain carries TRBV20-1 and TRBJ2-1, with 8 positions matching TRBD1. The CDR3 end lies 3 residues beyond the end of the read and is filled in from the germline J gene. The germline CDR1 and CDR2 sequences are DFQATT and SNEGSKA (reference sequence). With 2 bases clipped from V and 4 bases from J, the junction kept 4 bases outside the gene matches. CDR3 length equals 14 residues.

To note about this clone: From the germline J gene comes the end of the CDR3, since the read stops 3 residues before it. The rearrangement joins TRBV7-2 to TRBJ2-7; a possible D gene is TRBD1 (6 bases). Germline V gene lookup returns CDR1 SGHTA and CDR2 FQGNSA. V gave up 4 bases and J gave up 3 bases, with 10 bases separating them. The CDR3 loop spans 13 amino acids. The sequenced part of the CDR3 DNA is TGTGCCAGCAGCTCCGGGACACTCTACGAG. It specifies CASSSGTLYE. The CDR3 as a whole reads CASSSGTLYEQYF.

The CDR3: CASSQFLGVETQYF. The sequenced CDR3 bases are TGTGCCAGCAGCCAATTTCTCGGTGTAGAGACC. This sequence joins TRBV14 and TRBJ2-5; D gene uncertain. The sequence runs out 3 residues before the end of the CDR3; the remainder is reconstructed from the germline J gene. Trimming shortened V by 2 bases and J by 4 bases, and 11 bases separated the two germline ends. The CDR3 has 14 amino acids. Germline V gene data show CDR1 as SGHDN and CDR2 as FVKESK.

Points on this clone: The CDR3 end falls 3 residues outside the read, so it is completed with the germline J gene. The chain combines TRBV18 with TRBJ2-7; 9 nucleotides agree with TRBD1. Germline V gene sequence: CDR1 KGHSH, CDR2 LQKENI. The CDR3 consists of 13 residues. Losses at the gene ends were 8 bases for V and 5 bases for J; bases not matched to a gene: 7. The sequenced CDR3 bases are TGTGCCAGCGCATACAGGGGGCTAAACGAG. Translating gives CASAYRGLNE. The CDR3 in its entirety is CASAYRGLNEQYF.

In the case of this clone: The read finishes 3 residues shy of the CDR3 end, and the germline J gene is used to complete it. V usage is TRBV20-1 and J usage is TRBJ1-6; maybe TRBD1 (6 bases). V lost 3 bases to trimming and J lost 10 bases, with 16 bases between them. The CDR3 contains 14 residues. The germline V gene has CDR1 DFQATT and CDR2 SNEGSKA (reference sequence). CDR3 DNA, as far as it was read: TGCAGTGCTAGTGTCGGGGGGGGCAGGTCACCC. Translating gives CSASVGGGRSP. The CDR3 in full is CSASVGGGRSPLHF.